Listed here are 26 T cell receptor beta chains from one sample, sequenced in a study of T cell repertoires in ileal Crohn's disease (dated by TCRdb to about 2019). The time point tag for this specimen amounts to: neoterminal ileum biopsy at postoperative endoscopy, about 6 months after surgery. The method was the immunoSEQ multiplex PCR assay. The source is immuneACCESS, and TCRdb retained only in-frame sequences with V and J called. Part of the clones is not carried over; for the studies checked, unresolved V genes explain less than half of this, and the remainder is unexplained. The sample table holds under 6,500 clones, of which 55% to 75% were seen once. The ten most abundant clones make up 29% of the sample. The sample comprised ileal tissue. The receptors here all came from an adult with Crohn's disease.

This clone appeared once. This sample includes further DNA sequences coding for the same CDR3. V usage is TRBV27 and J usage is TRBJ1-5; D ambiguous. This CDR3 contains 14 residues. Deletions cut 6 bases from V and 6 bases from J, with 15 bases between. Per the germline V gene, CDR1 is MNHEY and CDR2 is SMNVEV (reference sequence). CDR3 loop: CASSPLLLGQPQHF. As DNA, the CDR3 is TGTGCCAGCAGCCCCCTGCTCCTAGGTCAGCCCCAGCATTTT.

This clone was counted between two and nine times. The genes are TRBV9 and TRBJ1-1, with TRBD1 matching over 7 bases. With 3 bases clipped from V and 1 base from J, the junction kept 9 bases outside the gene matches. The CDR3 consists of 16 residues. CDR1 is SGDLS and CDR2 is YYNGEE in the germline V gene. This CDR3 reads CASSAKTQGENTEAFF. The CDR3 DNA follows: TGTGCCAGCAGCGCAAAAACCCAGGGGGAGAACACTGAAGCTTTCTTT.

This clone showed up just a few times. The chain has TRBV9 and TRBJ1-1; 7 nucleotides match TRBD1. The CDR3 is made up of 14 amino acids. V was clipped by 4 bases and J by 6 bases; unmatched bases: 9. The germline CDR1 and CDR2 sequences are SGDLS and YYNGEE. CDR3 residues: CASSLGQTAAEAFF. Written as DNA, the CDR3 is TGTGCCAGCAGCTTGGGACAGACAGCTGCTGAAGCTTTCTTT.

Only one count was recorded for this clone. CDR3 loop: CASSRTDQETQYF. The CDR3 bases are TGTGCCAGCAGTCGGACAGATCAAGAGACCCAGTACTTC. The chain carries TRBV27 and TRBJ2-5, with D possibly matching TRBD1 (6 bases). Deletions cut 5 bases from V and 2 bases from J, with 9 bases between. The CDR3 totals 13 residues. CDR1 and CDR2 from the germline V gene are MNHEY and SMNVEV (reference sequence).

This rearrangement joins TRBV18 to TRBJ1-4; D is uncertain. Looked up from germline, CDR1 is KGHSH and CDR2 is LQKENI. CDR3 length: 15 residues. Trimming left V 8 bases short and J 0 bases short, with 13 bases between. Here the CDR3 reads CASTPYQATNEKLFF. The CDR3 DNA reads as TGTGCCAGCACTCCTTATCAAGCAACTAATGAAAAACTGTTTTTT.

The chain links TRBV7-2 to TRBJ1-5, with TRBD1 as a possible D gene (5 bases). Deletions cut 6 bases from V and 9 bases from J, with 15 bases between. This CDR3 is 13 amino acids long. Germline CDR1 is SGHTA and CDR2 is FQGNSA. The DNA for the CDR3 is TGTGCCAGCAGACAGGAGGAGGGTTGGCCCCAGCATTTT. Amino acids: CASRQEEGWPQHF. Variable domain in full (rest from reference TRBV7-2 and TRBJ1-5): GAGVSQSPSNKVTEKGKDVELRCDPISGHTALYWYRQSLGQGLEFLIYFQGNSAPDKSGLPSDRFSAERTGGSVSTLTIQRTQQEDSAVYLCASRQEEGWPQHFGDGTRLSIL.

This clone was counted only a few times. Since a much larger clone is just one base distant, this may be a read error. The chain uses TRBV4-3 and TRBJ1-2; maybe TRBD1 (6 bases). Germline V gives CDR1 LGHNA, CDR2 YSLEER. The CDR3 covers 15 residues. The CDR3 nucleotides read TGCGCCAGCAGCCACCAAAACACAGGGAACTATGGCTACCCCTTC. Translation gives CASSHQNTGNYGYPF.

The gene calls are TRBV7-2 and TRBJ2-1, with D possibly being TRBD1 (5 bases). The ends were cut back, 3 bases at V and 7 bases at J, with 7 bases in the middle. There are 12 residues in the CDR3. CDR1 and CDR2 (germline): SGHTA, FQGNSA. CDR3: CASSLGRNEQFF. CDR3 nucleotides: TGTGCCAGCAGCTTGGGGCGTAATGAGCAGTTCTTC.

The CDR3 loop is CAIAKGREYEQYV. The CDR3 region has the DNA TGTGCCATCGCAAAGGGGAGGGAATACGAGCAGTACGTC. The chain employs TRBV10-3 and TRBJ2-7, with TRBD2 identical over 7 bases. CDR1 ENHRY and CDR2 SYGVKD come from the germline V gene. This CDR3 has 13 amino acids. Losses at the gene ends were 8 bases for V and 4 bases for J; bases not matched to a gene: 8.

The rearrangement links TRBV7-7 to TRBJ2-7; 8 bases fit TRBD1. Unmatched junction bases numbered 21, after V lost 5 bases and J lost 0 bases. Germline CDR1 reads SSHAT; CDR2 reads FNYEAQ (reference sequence). The CDR3 covers 20 residues. CDR3 amino acids: CASSRMPSHGQGSSSYEQYF. CDR3 nucleotides: TGTGCCAGCAGCCGAATGCCTTCCCACGGACAGGGATCGAGCTCCTACGAGCAGTACTTC.

This clone was picked up a small number of times. This chain connects TRBV7-2 to TRBJ2-7; a possible D gene is TRBD2 (6 bases). The CDR3 sequence is 14 residues long. Germline CDR1 and CDR2: SGHTA and FQGNSA. With 2 bases removed from V and 0 bases from J, the gap between germline ends came to 8 bases. CDR3 sequence reads: CASSLPGLSYEQYF. CDR3 in DNA: TGTGCCAGCAGCTTACCGGGACTCTCCTACGAGCAGTACTTC.

V usage is TRBV5-1 and J usage is TRBJ1-1; weak D call: TRBD1 (5 bases). V was clipped by 5 bases and J by 3 bases, with 11 bases between them. Germline lookup yields CDR1 SGHRS and CDR2 YFSETQ. The CDR3 is 13 amino acids. The CDR3: CASRAGGDTEAFF. CDR3 nucleotide sequence: TGCGCCAGCAGGGCCGGGGGGGACACTGAAGCTTTCTTT. The whole variable domain, remainder taken from reference TRBV5-1 and TRBJ1-1, is KAGVTQTPRYLIKTRGQQVTLSCSPISGHRSVSWYQQTPGQGLQFLFEYFSETQRNKGNFPGRFSGRQFSNSRSEMNVSTLELGDSALYLCASRAGGDTEAFFGQGTRLTVV.

V is TRBV6-5 and J is TRBJ1-6, with TRBD1 identical over 9 bases. Germline V gene lookup returns CDR1 MNHEY and CDR2 SVGAGI. The CDR3 consists of 15 residues. V lost 5 bases, J lost 8 bases, and 7 bases stayed unmatched. CDR3 sequence reads: CASSRGQGRYSPLHF. CDR3 nucleotides: TGTGCCAGCAGTCGGGGACAGGGCCGGTATTCACCCCTCCACTTT.

The chain links TRBV5-1 to TRBJ2-7; TRBD1 agrees at 10 bases. This CDR3 is 16 amino acids long. V gave up 4 bases and J gave up 2 bases; unmatched junction bases: 9. CDR1 is SGHRS and CDR2 is YFSETQ in the germline V gene. As DNA, the CDR3 is TGCGCCAGCAGCCCCGAGGTGGGACAGGGGACCTACGAGCAGTACTTC. This sequence encodes CASSPEVGQGTYEQYF.

The chain recombines TRBV9 with TRBJ2-1; 9 positions agree with TRBD2. The CDR3 spans 15 residues. J was trimmed by 2 bases and V by 0 bases; bases with no gene match: 0. Germline assignment: CDR1 SGDLS and CDR2 YYNGEE. The CDR3, as DNA: TGTGCCAGCAGCGTAGGCGGGGGGGCCTACAATGAGCAGTTCTTC. The encoded protein is CASSVGGGAYNEQFF.

The chain uses TRBV7-2 and TRBJ2-3; a weak D match, TRBD1 (5 bases). V was shortened by 1 base and J by 4 bases, with 9 bases between the two germline ends. This CDR3 region has 14 residues. Germline loops: CDR1 SGHTA, CDR2 FQGNSA. The CDR3 bases are TGTGCCAGCAGCTTAGTCGAACAGGCAGATACGCAGTATTTT. Protein: CASSLVEQADTQYF.

CDR3 nucleotides: TGTGCCAGCAGTGACGGCGGAGGGGGCTCGGAGACCCAGTACTTC. This gives the protein CASSDGGGGSETQYF. The genes are TRBV6-1 and TRBJ2-5; a weak D match, TRBD1 (7 bases). Deletions cut 3 bases from V and 5 bases from J, with 16 bases between. Per germline, CDR1 MNHNS and CDR2 SASEGT. CDR3 length equals 15 residues.

The chain employs TRBV5-1 and TRBJ2-2, with D uncertain. CDR3 size: 14 residues. The V gene's germline CDR1 is SGHRS and CDR2 YFSETQ. Trimming took 0 bases from V and 8 from J, leaving 11 bases between them. The CDR3: CASSLVTSRGELFF. For the CDR3, the DNA is TGCGCCAGCAGCTTGGTGACAAGCCGGGGGGAGCTGTTTTTT. The full variable domain, in which reference TRBV5-1 and TRBJ2-2 provide the parts outside the CDR3, is KAGVTQTPRYLIKTRGQQVTLSCSPISGHRSVSWYQQTPGQGLQFLFEYFSETQRNKGNFPGRFSGRQFSNSRSEMNVSTLELGDSALYLCASSLVTSRGELFFGEGSRLTVL.

This chain connects TRBV6-6 to TRBJ1-1; no definite D call. Germline CDR1 and CDR2: MNHNY and SVGAGI (reference sequence). The CDR3 sequence is 14 residues long. V lost 6 bases and J 8 bases, leaving 19 bases between the germline ends. CDR3 sequence: CASSQRNIGREAFF. The CDR3 bases are TGTGCCAGCAGCCAACGGAATATAGGGAGGGAAGCTTTCTTT.

The V and J genes are TRBV10-3 and TRBJ2-2; TRBD1 matches 10 bases. V trimming: 7 bases; J trimming: 2 bases; junction bases outside the gene matches: 7. This CDR3 comprises 16 residues. Germline-derived CDR1 and CDR2 are ENHRY and SYGVKD. Here the CDR3 reads CAITRRQGANTGELFF. The CDR3 DNA follows: TGTGCCATCACCCGGCGACAGGGGGCTAACACCGGGGAGCTGTTTTTT.

This sequence joins TRBV4-3 and TRBJ1-1; 7 positions agree with TRBD1. Germline CDR1 reads LGHNA; CDR2 reads YSLEER. The CDR3 loop spans 13 amino acids. V lost 3 bases, J lost 5 bases, and 3 bases stayed unmatched. Here the CDR3 DNA reads TGCGCCAGCAGCCAGACAGGGCGAACTGAAGCTTTCTTT. As protein: CASSQTGRTEAFF.

The rearrangement joins TRBV11-1 to TRBJ1-4; D gene unclear. This CDR3 is built from 13 residues. CDR1 and CDR2 from the germline V gene are SGHAT and FQDESV (reference sequence). Trimming removed 5 bases from V and 7 bases from J, with 11 bases in between. Written as DNA, the CDR3 is TGTGCCAGCAGCCCACAGTTCGGTGAAAAACTGTTTTTT. It translates to CASSPQFGEKLFF.

The gene calls are TRBV6-5 and TRBJ1-4; D call uncertain. V was pared by 0 bases and J by 0 bases, with 8 bases between. This CDR3 is 16 amino acids long. Germline V CDR1 and CDR2: MNHEY, SVGAGI. The CDR3 spells CASSYSGAATNEKLFF. Here the CDR3 DNA reads TGTGCCAGCAGTTACTCCGGAGCAGCAACTAATGAAAAACTGTTTTTT.

The rearrangement uses TRBV7-3 and TRBJ1-1, with D hard to call. This CDR3 spans 13 amino acids. The V gene lost 1 base and the J gene lost 3 bases, with 6 bases spanning the gap. Germline assignment: CDR1 SGHTA and CDR2 FQGTGA. The CDR3 DNA is TGTGCCAGCAGCTTAAGCCGGGACACTGAAGCTTTCTTT. It specifies CASSLSRDTEAFF.

The J gene is TRBJ2-1, the V gene TRBV6-5; 8 positions match TRBD2. CDR1 is MNHEY and CDR2 is SVGAGI in the germline V gene. The CDR3 has 13 residues. Trimming cost V 8 bases and J 8 bases; bases outside gene matches: 8. The CDR3: CASLGTRDHEQFF. CDR3 nucleotide sequence: TGTGCCAGCCTCGGGACTAGGGACCATGAGCAGTTCTTC.

With regard to this clone: A read error may produce the germline difference seen at one junction end. V gene TRBV5-1 combines with J gene TRBJ2-3, with 7 bases lining up with TRBD1. Germline V gene lookup returns CDR1 SGHRS and CDR2 YFSETQ. The CDR3 covers 15 residues. In DNA, the CDR3 is TGTGCCAGCAGCTTGGGGACAGCTGTTGTAGATACGCAGTATTTT. This encodes CASSLGTAVVDTQYF.